The TCR beta chain described here comes from a study of blood T cell repertoires in COVID-19. Study details: The United States, Italy and Spain supplied acute and convalescent COVID-19 samples. Sample material is recorded as cDNA or gDNA derived from T cells, B-cell-depleted T cells, or PBMCs.

Seattle enrolled patients during active infection and tracked them longitudinally. The CDR3 runs 17 residues. CDR1 and CDR2 (germline): SGHVS, FNYEAQ. The junction had 1 base not matched to a gene; V was cut back by 3 bases and J by 1 base. Per the authors' pipeline: Reference gene primer amplification in the assay estimated nucleated cell counts. Using immunoSEQ multiplex PCR, the repertoire was profiled, and TCRdb retains in-frame clones only, with some absent. V and J calls and clone size are as listed in that table; D and trimming were resolved from the DNA. Of about 180,000 clones listed, around 83% are singletons.

Material: peripheral blood. The chain joins TRBV7-6 to TRBJ2-1; TRBD2 agrees at 15 bases. The clonotype was recovered from a woman in her 50s with COVID-19, enrolled during active disease. For the CDR3, the DNA is TGTGCCAGCAGCTTGGGACTAGCGGGGGGTTCCTACAATGAGCAGTTCTTC. Its protein is CASSLGLAGGSYNEQFF.